Listed here are 22 T cell receptor beta chains from one sample, sequenced in a study of Ad26.COV2.S vaccination and SARS-CoV-2 variants. Sample treatment: around 19 received Ad26.COV2.S at low or high dose, single or two shots; five or six received placebo; per-sample allocation not given. Sample collection was performed on day 63 after the first vaccine or placebo injection. Some clones are missing from TCRdb's copy, which holds only in-frame ones; the method was immunoSEQ multiplex PCR. There are about 350,000 clones in the sample; roughly 81% occur only once, and 3.3% lies in the top ten. This sample comprised peripheral blood, obtained in a trial of Ad26.COV2.S vaccine versus placebo. The receptors shown here come from a person aged 18-65 years who received the Ad26.COV2.S COVID-19 vaccine or a placebo.

V and J are TRBV28 and TRBJ1-4; 9 positions match TRBD1. The V gene end was trimmed by 8 bases and the J gene end by 3 bases; junction bases not matched to a gene: 7. Germline CDR1 is MDHEN and CDR2 is SYDVKM. This CDR3 has 15 amino acids. As DNA, the CDR3 is TGTGCCAGCCGCACAGGGGGCTCCGCTAATGAAAAACTGTTTTTT. Protein product: CASRTGGSANEKLFF.

The genes are TRBV11-3 and TRBJ2-1; a weak D match, TRBD1 (6 bases). Germline values: CDR1 SGHNT, CDR2 YENEEA. CDR3 length: 16 amino acids. Trimming took 1 base from V and 3 from J, leaving 13 bases between them. CDR3: CASSLVGRGIYNEQFF. DNA for the CDR3: TGTGCCAGCAGCTTAGTTGGCAGGGGCATCTACAATGAGCAGTTCTTC.

Comment on this clone: One junction end does not reproduce the germline sequence, and a read error may be involved. J is TRBJ2-7 and V is TRBV18; 10 nucleotides align to TRBD1. Germline CDR1 is KGHSH and CDR2 is LQKENI. This CDR3 spans 13 amino acids. CDR3 sequence (DNA): TGTGCCAGCTCATCTACCGGGACAGGGGTCCGGGACTTC. It encodes CASSSTGTGVRDF.

The gene calls are TRBV6-5 and TRBJ1-2, with 10 bases identical to TRBD1. Losses at the gene ends were 7 bases for V and 10 bases for J; bases not matched to a gene: 9. The CDR3 runs 13 residues. The germline CDR1 and CDR2 sequences are MNHEY and SVGAGI. The CDR3 loop reads CASTRQGALPYTF. In DNA form, the CDR3 reads TGTGCCAGCACCAGACAGGGGGCCCTGCCCTACACCTTC.

J is TRBJ1-1 and V is TRBV2, with 8 bases identical to TRBD1. Germline lookup yields CDR1 SNHLY and CDR2 FYNNEI. With V trimmed by 2 bases and J by 5 bases, 4 bases remained unmatched. This CDR3 region has 14 residues. CDR3 DNA sequence: TGTGCCAGCAGTGAAACGGACAGGGTAACTGAAGCTTTCTTT. This encodes CASSETDRVTEAFF.

The chain carries TRBV19 and TRBJ1-1; D gene ambiguous. The germline V gene encodes CDR1 LNHDA and CDR2 SQIVND (reference sequence). Trimming took 5 bases from V and 9 from J, leaving 10 bases between them. This CDR3 spans 11 amino acids. CDR3 in amino acids: CASSLRVQAFF. CDR3 DNA: TGTGCCAGTAGTCTCCGTGTTCAAGCTTTCTTT. Full variable domain (remainder filled in from reference TRBV19 and TRBJ1-1): DGGITQSPKYLFRKEGQNVTLSCEQNLNHDAMYWYRQDPGQGLRLIYYSQIVNDFQKGDIAEGYSVSREKKESFPLTVTSAQKNPTAFYLCASSLRVQAFFGQGTRLTVV.

This rearrangement joins TRBV7-2 to TRBJ2-7; D remains unclear. The germline V gene has CDR1 SGHTA and CDR2 FQGNSA. V gave up 4 bases and J gave up 4 bases, with 11 bases separating them. CDR3 length: 13 residues. This CDR3 reads CASSWLSAYEQYF. The CDR3 DNA is TGTGCCAGCAGCTGGTTAAGCGCTTACGAGCAGTACTTC.

CDR3 residues: CASSGPKPYEQYF. The CDR3 DNA is TGTGCCAGTAGTGGTCCAAAACCGTACGAGCAGTACTTC. The gene calls are TRBV19 and TRBJ2-7; D unresolved. The CDR3 length is 13 residues. Germline V gene lookup returns CDR1 LNHDA and CDR2 SQIVND (reference sequence). Deletions cut 5 bases from V and 4 bases from J, with 12 bases between.

This chain joins TRBV18 and TRBJ1-1; a possible D gene is TRBD1 (5 bases). Germline V gene lookup returns CDR1 KGHSH and CDR2 LQKENI. V shed 3 bases and J shed 8 bases, with 13 bases lying between them. The CDR3 is 13 residues long. CDR3 loop: CASSPVQGREAFF. For the CDR3, the DNA is TGTGCCAGCTCACCGGTCCAGGGCCGGGAAGCTTTCTTT.

The chain uses TRBV18 and TRBJ2-7; D may be TRBD1 or TRBD2 (5 bases each). The ends were cut back, 3 bases at V and 8 bases at J, with 20 bases in the middle. Germline values: CDR1 KGHSH, CDR2 LQKENI. The CDR3 has 15 amino acids. The CDR3: CASSPGEFVLSQQYF. The CDR3 DNA follows: TGTGCCAGCTCACCGGGGGAGTTCGTCCTATCGCAGCAGTACTTC.

In the case of this clone: Other DNA sequences in this specimen translate into the identical CDR3. V gene TRBV2 combines with J gene TRBJ2-7, with 9 positions matching TRBD1. CDR3 length: 13 residues. The V segment lost 4 bases and the J segment 5 bases; nucleotides outside the gene matches: 3. Germline V gives CDR1 SNHLY, CDR2 FYNNEI. Here the CDR3 reads CASSGDREDEQYF. The CDR3 DNA reads TGTGCCAGCAGTGGGGACAGGGAGGACGAGCAGTACTTC.

The V call is TRBV6-2 or TRBV6-3, the J call TRBJ2-4; the match to TRBD1 covers 7 bases. This CDR3 region has 15 residues. The junction had 3 bases not matched to a gene; V was cut back by 0 bases and J by 4 bases. CDR1 MNHEY and CDR2 SVGEGT come from the germline V gene. The CDR3 protein is CASSYSRDRKNIQYF. CDR3 in DNA: TGTGCCAGCAGTTACTCACGGGACAGAAAAAACATTCAGTACTTC.

This clone was detected only once. This chain links TRBV9 with TRBJ2-7; D is perhaps TRBD1 (7 bases). Germline values: CDR1 SGDLS, CDR2 YYNGEE. V was trimmed by 0 bases and J by 6 bases, leaving 13 bases between them. The CDR3 covers 14 residues. The CDR3 DNA follows: TGTGCCAGCAGCGTAGGCGGAGGGGGCAGCGAGCAGTACTTC. This codes for CASSVGGGGSEQYF. Based on the CDR3 plus reference TRBV9 and TRBJ2-7, the full variable domain is DSGVTQTPKHLITATGQRVTLRCSPRSGDLSVYWYQQSLDQGLQFLIQYYNGEERAKGNILERFSAQQFPDLHSELNLSSLELGDSALYFCASSVGGGGSEQYFGPGTRLTVT.

The rearrangement joins TRBV2 to TRBJ1-2, with D maybe TRBD1 (5 bases). From germline, CDR1 is SNHLY and CDR2 FYNNEI. V shed 4 bases and J shed 8 bases, with 17 bases lying between them. This CDR3 contains 14 residues. CDR3 region: CASSGPTGPGGYTF. The CDR3 DNA reads as TGTGCCAGCAGTGGGCCGACGGGGCCCGGGGGCTACACCTTC.

V and J are TRBV27 and TRBJ2-7; 7 positions agree with TRBD1. V trimming: 7 bases; J trimming: 6 bases; junction bases outside the gene matches: 6. This CDR3 region has 12 residues. The germline V gene has CDR1 MNHEY and CDR2 SMNVEV (reference sequence). The CDR3 DNA sequence: TGTGCCAGCACTACAGGGGCTCTCGAGCAGTACTTC. As protein: CASTTGALEQYF.

The V gene is TRBV7-9, the J gene TRBJ2-7, with 16 bases lining up with TRBD2. The germline V gene encodes CDR1 SEHNR and CDR2 FQNEAQ (reference sequence). The length of the CDR3 is 16 residues. The V gene end was trimmed by 6 bases and the J gene end by 4 bases; junction bases not matched to a gene: 6. The CDR3 protein is CASSGTSGRASYEQYF. CDR3 nucleotide sequence: TGTGCCAGCAGTGGGACTAGCGGGAGGGCATCGTACGAGCAGTACTTC.

The chain has TRBV7-2 and TRBJ2-7; TRBD1 agrees at 10 bases. CDR1 is SGHTA, CDR2 FQGNSA, per germline. J was trimmed by 3 bases and V by 1 base; bases with no gene match: 6. This CDR3 has 16 residues. CDR3 bases: TGTGCCAGCAGCTTAGGGGGTCGGACAGGGGGCTACGAGCAGTACTTC. Residues: CASSLGGRTGGYEQYF.

V is TRBV27 and J is TRBJ2-3; 9 bases align to TRBD2. Germline lookup yields CDR1 MNHEY and CDR2 SMNVEV (reference sequence). J lost 3 bases, V lost 6 bases, and 7 bases had no gene match. The CDR3 is 15 amino acids. CDR3 DNA: TGTGCCAGCAGGAAGTATAGCGGGAGAACAGATACGCAGTATTTT. This sequence encodes CASRKYSGRTDTQYF.

V usage is TRBV3-1 (or the pseudogene TRBV3-2) and J usage is TRBJ1-5; no clear D gene. The V gene lost 0 bases and the J gene lost 9 bases, with 6 bases spanning the gap. CDR3 length: 12 amino acids. Germline CDR1 LGHDT, CDR2 YNNKEL (reference sequence). In DNA, the CDR3 is TGTGCCAGCAGCCAAGATGAGGGGCCCCAGCATTTT. It is translated as CASSQDEGPQHF.

This clone was counted between two and nine times. The V call is TRBV7-2, the J call TRBJ2-5; the D is unclear. The CDR3 sequence is 13 residues long. Trimming cost V 3 bases and J 5 bases, with 10 bases left between them. Germline V gene lookup returns CDR1 SGHTA and CDR2 FQGNSA. Written as DNA, the CDR3 is TGTGCCAGCAGCTTTTATGGTTCGGAGACCCAGTACTTC. Translating it yields CASSFYGSETQYF.

Details on this clone: The sample contains more than one DNA sequence encoding this CDR3. The V call is TRBV7-2, the J call TRBJ1-2; the match to TRBD1 covers 8 bases. CDR1 SGHTA and CDR2 FQGNSA come from the germline V gene. The CDR3 consists of 14 residues. The trim removed 5 bases at V and 2 bases at J, leaving 4 bases unmatched. In DNA form, the CDR3 reads TGTGCCAGCAGCCCGCGACAGGGGAACTATGGCTACACCTTC. Translating gives CASSPRQGNYGYTF. Based on the CDR3 plus reference TRBV7-2 and TRBJ1-2, the full variable domain is GAGVSQSPSNKVTEKGKDVELRCDPISGHTALYWYRQSLGQGLEFLIYFQGNSAPDKSGLPSDRFSAERTGGSVSTLTIQRTQQEDSAVYLCASSPRQGNYGYTFGSGTRLTVV.

CDR3 in amino acids: CSVVRGPKQFF. CDR3 coding DNA: TGCAGCGTAGTCCGAGGACCTAAGCAGTTCTTC. The rearrangement uses TRBV29-1 and TRBJ2-1; D is uncertain. Deletions cut 6 bases from V and 11 bases from J, with 14 bases between. In germline, CDR1 is SQVTM, CDR2 ANQGSEA. CDR3 length equals 11 residues.